This T cell receptor beta chain was identified in a study of T cell changes during pregnancy in multiple sclerosis. Assay used: immunoSEQ multiplex PCR; TCRdb lists only in-frame clones, some missing. The data show 90,000 to 95,000 clones, roughly 93% seen once. V lost 0 bases and J lost 3; bases outside the gene matches: 2. Germline loops: CDR1 SGHRS, CDR2 YFSETQ. This CDR3 comprises 14 residues. Sequences were derived from peripheral blood, sampled in the third trimester of pregnancy. The V and J genes are TRBV5-1 and TRBJ1-2, with 7 bases aligning to TRBD1. This TCR was sampled from a female donor with multiple sclerosis, enrolled in a pregnancy study. CDR3 bases: TGCGCCAGCAGCTTGGCCGGGACAGACTATGGCTACACCTTC. Translation gives CASSLAGTDYGYTF. The complete variable domain, with remaining parts taken from reference TRBV5-1 and TRBJ1-2, reads KAGVTQTPRYLIKTRGQQVTLSCSPISGHRSVSWYQQTPGQGLQFLFEYFSETQRNKGNFPGRFSGRQFSNSRSEMNVSTLELGDSALYLCASSLAGTDYGYTFGSGTRLTVV.